Below are 28 T cell receptor beta chains sequenced from a single sample in a study of blood T cell repertoires in COVID-19. Method: immunoSEQ multiplex PCR; TCRdb's copy keeps in-frame clones and lacks some. The sample carries 150,000 to 200,000 clones, about 80% recorded once. The sequencing input was peripheral blood. The receptors originated from a man aged 65 to 79 with active or convalescent COVID-19.

V and J are TRBV7-8 and TRBJ2-7; the D gene is possibly TRBD1 (6 bases). From germline, CDR1 is SGHVS and CDR2 FQNEAQ. CDR3 length: 18 amino acids. Trimming pared 0 bases from V and 2 bases from J, leaving 20 bases between. CDR3 amino acids: CASSLALGGDTGAYEQYF. The CDR3 DNA follows: TGTGCCAGCAGCTTAGCCCTTGGTGGGGACACCGGGGCCTACGAGCAGTACTTC.

The chain carries TRBV14 and TRBJ2-1; 7 bases agree with TRBD2. The V segment lost 6 bases and the J segment 4 bases; nucleotides outside the gene matches: 6. The CDR3 is 14 residues long. The germline V gene has CDR1 SGHDN and CDR2 FVKESK. CDR3 sequence: CASSIGSGYNEQFF. In DNA form, the CDR3 reads TGTGCCAGCAGTATCGGTAGCGGGTACAATGAGCAGTTCTTC.

This clone occurred once. The chain couples TRBV4-1 to TRBJ2-1; 14 bases agree with TRBD2. The CDR3 covers 18 residues. V lost 4 bases, J lost 0 bases, and 5 bases stayed unmatched. The V gene's germline CDR1 is MGHRA and CDR2 YSYEKL. The CDR3 is CASSPTSGGEISYNEQFF. CDR3 DNA: TGCGCCAGCAGCCCGACTAGCGGGGGGGAAATCTCCTACAATGAGCAGTTCTTC.

The chain links TRBV7-2 to TRBJ2-1; tentative D call: TRBD1 (5 bases). V shed 2 bases and J shed 13 bases, with 18 bases lying between them. CDR3 length: 14 amino acids. Germline CDR1 reads SGHTA; CDR2 reads FQGNSA. As DNA, the CDR3 is TGTGCCAGCAGCTTACAACAGGTTTCGCGAGTACAGTTCTTC. Residues: CASSLQQVSRVQFF.

The V gene is TRBV11-2, the J gene TRBJ1-1, with D possibly matching TRBD1 (5 bases). From germline, CDR1 is SGHAT and CDR2 FQNNGV. CDR3 length equals 15 residues. V was trimmed by 1 base and J by 6 bases, leaving 15 bases between them. CDR3: CASSLAGGSGAEAFF. In nucleotides, the CDR3 is TGTGCCAGCAGCTTAGCTGGGGGATCGGGGGCTGAAGCTTTCTTT.

The chain carries TRBV7-6 and TRBJ1-6; D is undetermined. Trimming left V 5 bases short and J 7 bases short, with 3 bases between. The CDR3 contains 11 residues. Germline CDR1 and CDR2: SGHVS and FNYEAQ. The CDR3 bases are TGTGCCAGCAGCCTGAATTCACCCCTCCACTTT. The encoded protein is CASSLNSPLHF.

This rearrangement joins TRBV18 to TRBJ1-6; D is possibly TRBD1 (5 bases). CDR1 is KGHSH, CDR2 LQKENI, per germline. There are 14 residues in the CDR3. Trimming left V 4 bases short and J 4 bases short, with 8 bases between. For the CDR3, the DNA is TGTGCCAGCTCACAGACAGAGTATAATTCACCCCTCCACTTT. Amino acid sequence: CASSQTEYNSPLHF.

The rearrangement joins TRBV11-2 to TRBJ2-1, with 10 positions matching TRBD2. This CDR3 is built from 15 residues. Germline CDR1 is SGHAT and CDR2 is FQNNGV. With 5 bases clipped from V and 8 bases from J, the junction kept 9 bases outside the gene matches. This chain's CDR3 is CASSRDSSGGDEQFF. Here the CDR3 DNA reads TGTGCCAGCAGCCGCGACTCTAGCGGGGGAGATGAGCAGTTCTTC.

This chain links TRBV10-2 with TRBJ1-1, with 8 bases fitting TRBD1. Germline lookup yields CDR1 WSHSY and CDR2 SAAADI. Unmatched junction bases numbered 1, after V lost 7 bases and J lost 3 bases. CDR3 length: 12 amino acids. The CDR3 DNA reads TGCGCCAGCATGGACAGGGACACTGAAGCTTTCTTT. Residues: CASMDRDTEAFF.

J is TRBJ1-1 and V is TRBV6-5; tentative D call: TRBD1 (5 bases). V was trimmed by 8 bases and J by 1 base, leaving 17 bases between them. Germline values: CDR1 MNHEY, CDR2 SVGAGI. The CDR3 runs to 15 residues. The CDR3 region has the DNA TGTGCCAGCCCAAAAACTCACCAGGGGAACACTGAAGCTTTCTTT. The encoded protein is CASPKTHQGNTEAFF.

The J gene is TRBJ2-1, the V gene TRBV9; D perhaps matches TRBD2 (6 bases). V was pared by 2 bases and J by 9 bases, with 15 bases between. Per germline, CDR1 SGDLS and CDR2 YYNGEE. The CDR3 is 14 amino acids. The CDR3 region has the DNA TGTGCCAGCAGCGTGTTGGGGAGGCAGGGTGAGCAGTTCTTC. Translation gives CASSVLGRQGEQFF. The full variable domain, its missing parts supplied by reference TRBV9 and TRBJ2-1, is DSGVTQTPKHLITATGQRVTLRCSPRSGDLSVYWYQQSLDQGLQFLIQYYNGEERAKGNILERFSAQQFPDLHSELNLSSLELGDSALYFCASSVLGRQGEQFFGPGTRLTVL.

The CDR3 nucleotides read TGTGCCAGCAGCCATAGCGGGGGGGCATCAGATACGCAGTATTTT. The encoded protein is CASSHSGGASDTQYF. The chain uses TRBV3-1 (or the pseudogene TRBV3-2) and TRBJ2-3, with 11 bases fitting TRBD2. The CDR3 is made up of 15 amino acids. V lost 3 bases, J lost 4 bases, and 3 bases stayed unmatched. The germline V gene encodes CDR1 LGHDT and CDR2 YNNKEL (reference sequence).

The chain is built from TRBV11-2 and TRBJ2-1, with 10 positions matching TRBD2. The CDR3 has 16 amino acids. V shed 0 bases and J 9 bases; nucleotides not matched to a gene: 8. Germline lookup yields CDR1 SGHAT and CDR2 FQNNGV. CDR3 nucleotides: TGTGCCAGCAGCTTAGATAGCAGCGGGGGGGCCATTGAGCAGTTCTTC. Translating it yields CASSLDSSGGAIEQFF.

This chain links TRBV6-5 with TRBJ2-5, with 7 nucleotides matching TRBD1. V lost 6 bases to trimming and J lost 2 bases; unmatched junction nucleotides: 9. The CDR3 has 15 residues. Germline values: CDR1 MNHEY, CDR2 SVGAGI. This chain's CDR3 is CASSEVRGPQETQYF. Written as DNA, the CDR3 is TGTGCCAGCAGCGAGGTTAGGGGGCCTCAAGAGACCCAGTACTTC.

This chain links TRBV5-4 with TRBJ1-2; 7 positions agree with TRBD1. Germline CDR1 reads SGHNT; CDR2 reads YYREEE (reference sequence). J was trimmed by 2 bases and V by 8 bases; bases with no gene match: 12. The CDR3 extends over 15 amino acids. CDR3 amino acids: CASKKQDRDNYGYTF. The CDR3 nucleotides read TGTGCCAGTAAGAAACAAGACAGGGACAACTATGGCTACACCTTC.

This clone was seen only a few times. The CDR3 spells CASSLSGTDYLSYNSPLHF. As DNA, the CDR3 is TGTGCCAGTAGCCTCTCCGGGACAGACTATCTCTCCTATAATTCACCCCTCCACTTT. The V and J genes are TRBV19 and TRBJ1-6, with 7 positions matching TRBD1. V shed 6 bases and J 0 bases; nucleotides not matched to a gene: 14. The CDR3 is 19 amino acids. Germline V lookup: CDR1 LNHDA, CDR2 SQIVND (reference sequence).

The J gene is TRBJ1-3, the V gene TRBV3-1 (or the pseudogene TRBV3-2), with TRBD1 as a possible D gene (6 bases). Trimming took off 4 bases at V and 0 bases at J, with 10 bases between the two ends. CDR1 LGHDT and CDR2 YNNKEL come from the germline V gene (reference sequence). The length of the CDR3 is 15 residues. CDR3 nucleotide sequence: TGTGCCAGCAGCCCACAGGGAATCTCTGGAAACACCATATATTTT. It codes for CASSPQGISGNTIYF.

This sequence joins TRBV19 and TRBJ2-5; 10 positions agree with TRBD1. V dropped 5 bases and J dropped 5; count of bases not matched to a gene: 8. The CDR3 consists of 15 residues. Germline CDR1 and CDR2: LNHDA and SQIVND (reference sequence). The CDR3 spells CASSSLTGGWETQYF. DNA for the CDR3: TGTGCCAGTAGTTCTTTGACAGGGGGCTGGGAGACCCAGTACTTC.

As for this clone: Additional DNA sequences in this sample encode the identical CDR3. The chain has TRBV9 and TRBJ2-1; the match to TRBD2 covers 11 bases. Trimming took 0 bases from V and 1 from J; bases not matched to a gene: 3. Germline lookup yields CDR1 SGDLS and CDR2 YYNGEE. CDR3 size: 17 residues. The CDR3 DNA follows: TGTGCCAGCAGCGTAGGACTAGCGGGATCGTCCTACAATGAGCAGTTCTTC. As protein: CASSVGLAGSSYNEQFF. The whole variable domain, filled in from reference TRBV9 and TRBJ2-1, reads DSGVTQTPKHLITATGQRVTLRCSPRSGDLSVYWYQQSLDQGLQFLIQYYNGEERAKGNILERFSAQQFPDLHSELNLSSLELGDSALYFCASSVGLAGSSYNEQFFGPGTRLTVL.

CDR3 region: CASSPYRGLGNTIYF. CDR3 nucleotide sequence: TGTGCCAGCAGCCCATACAGGGGGTTAGGAAACACCATATATTTT. The V call is TRBV9, the J call TRBJ1-3; 8 bases line up with TRBD1. Germline CDR1 and CDR2: SGDLS and YYNGEE. V was pared by 4 bases and J by 4 bases, with 7 bases of the junction left unmatched. This CDR3 comprises 15 residues.

The chain carries TRBV3-1 (or the pseudogene TRBV3-2) and TRBJ1-2, with D uncertain. The CDR3 consists of 12 residues. The V end was cut by 1 base, the J end by 5 bases, with 5 bases between. CDR1 is LGHDT, CDR2 YNNKEL, per germline (reference sequence). DNA for the CDR3: TGTGCCAGCAGCCAAGGAGGATATGGCTACACCTTC. This sequence encodes CASSQGGYGYTF.

The chain links TRBV30 to TRBJ1-1, with 7 bases aligning to TRBD1. The CDR3 totals 16 residues. The germline V gene has CDR1 GTSNPN and CDR2 SVGIG (reference sequence). The V gene end was trimmed by 2 bases and the J gene end by 3 bases; junction bases not matched to a gene: 12. The CDR3 DNA is TGTGCCTGGAGTCCATATGGACAGGCTCTTTACACTGAAGCTTTCTTT. It is translated as CAWSPYGQALYTEAFF.

The J gene is TRBJ2-7, the V gene TRBV30; 12 bases are shared with TRBD2. Losses at the gene ends were 2 bases for V and 7 bases for J; bases not matched to a gene: 9. The CDR3 totals 15 residues. CDR1 is GTSNPN, CDR2 SVGIG, per germline (reference sequence). This CDR3 is CAWSRKGLAGGEQYF. The CDR3 DNA reads TGTGCCTGGAGTAGGAAGGGACTAGCGGGTGGGGAGCAGTACTTC.

The sample holds many counts of this clone. The chain joins TRBV7-3 to TRBJ1-2; 10 bases map to TRBD1. CDR1 and CDR2 from the germline V gene are SGHTA and FQGTGA. With 0 bases clipped from V and 8 bases from J, the junction kept 12 bases outside the gene matches. CDR3 length: 17 residues. The CDR3 DNA reads as TGTGCCAGCAGCTTAACTGGTAGCTCCGGGACAGGGGCCGGCTACACCTTC. Its protein is CASSLTGSSGTGAGYTF.

This chain connects TRBV28 to TRBJ2-7; 7 bases align to TRBD1. This CDR3 comprises 13 residues. V shed 9 bases and J 2 bases; nucleotides not matched to a gene: 7. Germline V gene data show CDR1 as MDHEN and CDR2 as SYDVKM. CDR3 DNA sequence: TGTGCCAGTCACGACAGGGTTACCTACGAGCAGTACTTC. It yields the protein CASHDRVTYEQYF.

V usage is TRBV30 and J usage is TRBJ1-5, with 7 bases aligning to TRBD1. CDR1 GTSNPN and CDR2 SVGIG come from the germline V gene (reference sequence). There are 13 residues in the CDR3. The ends lost 2 bases at V and 5 bases at J; junction bases unmatched: 3. The CDR3 sequence: CAWSKGADQPQHF. The CDR3 nucleotides are TGTGCCTGGAGTAAGGGGGCTGATCAGCCCCAGCATTTT.

The rearrangement uses TRBV12-3 or TRBV12-4 and TRBJ1-2; 8 bases fit TRBD1. Trimming at V came to 6 bases and at J to 3 bases, leaving 3 bases not matched to a gene. This CDR3 contains 13 residues. The CDR3 DNA reads TGTGCCAGCAGCCCGGGACAGGACTATGGCTACACCTTC. Translated, it gives CASSPGQDYGYTF.

The chain is built from TRBV6-5 and TRBJ1-1; maybe TRBD1 (6 bases). Germline V CDR1 and CDR2: MNHEY, SVGAGI. This CDR3 spans 15 amino acids. Trimming shortened V by 3 bases and J by 5 bases, and 16 bases separated the two germline ends. The CDR3 region has the DNA TGTGCCAGCAGTTATGGGGGCGCAACCGAAACTGAAGCTTTCTTT. This encodes CASSYGGATETEAFF.